Below are 30 T cell receptor beta chains sequenced from a single sample in a study of T-cell reconstitution after alpha-beta-depleted transplantation in children. TCRbeta library preparation incorporated unique molecular identifiers. A single record per CDR3 protein comes from TCRdb applying MiXCR to the PCR reads. Of approximately 500,000 distinct CDR3 sequences listed, over 25% are singletons. The material was PBMCs, obtained before TCRalphabeta/CD19-depleted stem cell transplant. The receptors derive from a boy under two years old with Wiskott-Aldrich syndrome, due to receive a stem cell transplant.

The chain carries TRBV27 and TRBJ1-4; D is perhaps TRBD1 (5 bases). This CDR3 region has 18 residues. Trimming shortened V by 2 bases and J by 2 bases, and 18 bases separated the two germline ends. Germline values: CDR1 MNHEY, CDR2 SMNVEV (reference sequence). The CDR3 protein is CASSLRRSQGATNEKLFF. DNA for the CDR3: TGTGCCAGCAGTTTACGGAGATCGCAGGGTGCGACTAATGAAAAACTGTTTTTT.

This clonotype was detected only a few times. This chain connects TRBV7-8 to TRBJ1-2; D unresolved. The V gene's germline CDR1 is SGHVS and CDR2 FQNEAQ. The ends were cut back, 1 base at V and 8 bases at J, with 8 bases in the middle. This CDR3 is built from 12 residues. The CDR3 protein is CASSLDGWGYTF. Written as DNA, the CDR3 is TGTGCCAGCAGCTTAGACGGGTGGGGCTACACCTTC.

This clonotype was picked up a small number of times. The rearrangement joins TRBV15 to TRBJ2-1; D tentatively reads TRBD1 or TRBD2 (5 bases each). Germline CDR1 and CDR2: LNHNV and YYDKDF (reference sequence). The CDR3 is 15 amino acids. With 0 bases removed from V and 5 bases from J, the gap between germline ends came to 11 bases. The CDR3 here is CATSRDLGPNNEQFF. The DNA of the CDR3 is TGTGCCACCAGCAGAGATCTGGGACCCAACAATGAGCAGTTCTTC.

This clonotype has a handful of counts. J is TRBJ1-5 and V is TRBV4-1, with D tentatively TRBD1 (6 bases). CDR1 and CDR2 from the germline V gene are MGHRA and YSYEKL. V was shortened by 5 bases and J by 7 bases, with 18 bases between the two germline ends. This CDR3 has 15 amino acids. CDR3 loop: CASSEVDRMGQPQHF. CDR3 nucleotide sequence: TGCGCCAGCAGCGAAGTTGACAGGATGGGCCAGCCCCAGCATTTT.

This clonotype was detected a few times. The chain uses TRBV6-2 or TRBV6-3 and TRBJ2-7, with 7 bases identical to TRBD1. The CDR3 extends over 13 amino acids. Germline CDR1 MNHEY, CDR2 SVGEGT. Trimming at V came to 6 bases and at J to 2 bases, leaving 4 bases not matched to a gene. The CDR3 loop reads CASRRDRAYEQYF. CDR3 nucleotides: TGTGCCAGCAGAAGGGACAGAGCCTACGAGCAGTACTTC.

The V call is TRBV20-1, the J call TRBJ2-7; D gene ambiguous. Per germline, CDR1 DFQATT and CDR2 SNEGSKA (reference sequence). The CDR3 runs 11 residues. V dropped 3 bases and J dropped 3 bases, with 6 bases sitting between them. CDR3 bases: TGCAGTGCTAGTGTGATCTACGAGCAGTACTTC. It translates to CSASVIYEQYF.

The rearrangement links TRBV3-1 to TRBJ2-1; no definite D call. With 1 base removed from V and 9 bases from J, the gap between germline ends came to 10 bases. CDR1 LGHDT and CDR2 YNNKEL come from the germline V gene (reference sequence). The CDR3 covers 13 residues. CDR3 sequence: CASSQGLRSEQFF. The DNA for the CDR3 is TGTGCCAGCAGCCAAGGTTTGCGTTCTGAGCAGTTCTTC.

Many counts were recorded for this clonotype. The V and J genes are TRBV5-1 and TRBJ2-3; the D gene is possibly TRBD1 (5 bases). This CDR3 contains 15 residues. Germline loops: CDR1 SGHRS, CDR2 YFSETQ. Trimming removed 1 base at V and 0 bases at J, with 9 bases between. CDR3 in amino acids: CASSLIGESTDTQYF. The CDR3 region has the DNA TGCGCCAGCAGCTTGATAGGGGAAAGCACAGATACGCAGTATTTT.

V usage is TRBV14 and J usage is TRBJ1-2, with D uncertain. The V and J ends lost 1 base and 0 bases respectively, with 9 bases between them. The CDR3 runs to 15 residues. Germline CDR1 reads SGHDN; CDR2 reads FVKESK. CDR3 in DNA: TGTGCCAGCAGCCAAGTAGGAATACCTAACTATGGCTACACCTTC. This gives the protein CASSQVGIPNYGYTF.

The table lists this clonotype with a few counts. V usage is TRBV6-1 and J usage is TRBJ1-5, with 7 positions matching TRBD1. Losses at the gene ends were 5 bases for V and 4 bases for J; bases not matched to a gene: 8. The CDR3 is 15 residues long. The germline V gene encodes CDR1 MNHNS and CDR2 SASEGT. CDR3 nucleotides: TGTGCCAGCAGTCCACAGGGGAACCCGAATCAGCCCCAGCATTTT. Translated: CASSPQGNPNQPQHF.

The chain recombines TRBV5-1 with TRBJ2-1; 10 bases are shared with TRBD2. Per germline, CDR1 SGHRS and CDR2 YFSETQ. V shed 6 bases, J shed 2 bases, and the junction held 5 bases outside the gene matches. CDR3 length equals 15 residues. The CDR3 DNA is TGCGCCAGCACCTCCGGGACTAGCGCCTACAATGAGCAGTTCTTC. This gives the protein CASTSGTSAYNEQFF.

The chain employs TRBV5-1 and TRBJ2-1; 8 positions agree with TRBD2. Germline CDR1 is SGHRS and CDR2 is YFSETQ. The CDR3 length is 13 residues. Trimming at V came to 3 bases and at J to 9 bases, leaving 5 bases not matched to a gene. The CDR3 DNA is TGCGCCAGCAGCTGGACTAGCAGGGTTGAGCAGTTCTTC. Amino acids: CASSWTSRVEQFF.

The J gene is TRBJ2-2, the V gene TRBV27, with TRBD1 identical over 11 bases. CDR3 length: 15 residues. The V gene end was trimmed by 6 bases and the J gene end by 6 bases; junction bases not matched to a gene: 6. Germline V CDR1 and CDR2: MNHEY, SMNVEV (reference sequence). The CDR3 nucleotides are TGTGCCAGCAGAACCGGGACAGGGGGTTCCGGGGAGCTGTTTTTT. Translated: CASRTGTGGSGELFF.

This clonotype appeared once. This rearrangement joins TRBV6-2 or TRBV6-3 to TRBJ2-6; D gene uncertain. Germline-derived CDR1 and CDR2 are MNHEY and SVGEGT. CDR3 length equals 22 residues. The V end lost 6 bases, the J end lost 0 bases, and 30 bases lay between the germline ends. CDR3 in DNA: TGTGCCAGCAGAGTTTCCCTCCCTTCTTACGGTGACCAACTCTCTGGGGCCAACGTCCTGACTTTC. It translates to CASRVSLPSYGDQLSGANVLTF.

This clonotype was seen more than once but under ten times. The V gene is TRBV5-6, the J gene TRBJ1-4, with D possibly being TRBD1 (6 bases). The V end was cut by 4 bases, the J end by 3 bases, with 10 bases between. Germline assignment: CDR1 SGHDT and CDR2 YYEEEE. The CDR3 is 14 amino acids. CDR3 region: CASSGGTPNEKLFF. The CDR3 DNA reads TGTGCCAGCAGCGGCGGGACACCTAATGAAAAACTGTTTTTT.

This clonotype was observed at least ten times. Sequence at one end of the junction differs from germline and may be a read error. V is TRBV5-1 and J is TRBJ2-5; perhaps D is TRBD1 or TRBD2 (6 bases each). The CDR3 covers 13 residues. Per the germline V gene, CDR1 is SGHRS and CDR2 is YFSETQ. The CDR3 coding sequence is TGTGCCAGCAGCCTACAGGGAGGCGAGACCCAGTACTTC. Translation: CASSLQGGETQYF.

This clonotype has more than one count but fewer than ten. This sequence joins TRBV7-2 and TRBJ1-5, with a tentative D call TRBD1 (5 bases). The CDR3 loop spans 14 amino acids. V was shortened by 5 bases and J by 5 bases, with 13 bases between the two germline ends. Germline CDR1 reads SGHTA; CDR2 reads FQGNSA. The CDR3 DNA is TGTGCCAGCAGCCGGGACCTTGGGGATCAGCCCCAGCATTTT. Protein: CASSRDLGDQPQHF. The full variable domain, its missing parts supplied by reference TRBV7-2 and TRBJ1-5, is GAGVSQSPSNKVTEKGKDVELRCDPISGHTALYWYRQSLGQGLEFLIYFQGNSAPDKSGLPSDRFSAERTGGSVSTLTIQRTQQEDSAVYLCASSRDLGDQPQHFGDGTRLSIL.

The CDR3 region has the DNA TGTGCCAGCAGCTTAGATCACACTGACACTGAAGCTTTCTTT. This translates into CASSLDHTDTEAFF. V gene TRBV7-9 combines with J gene TRBJ1-1; D gene ambiguous. V was shortened by 1 base and J by 3 bases, with 9 bases between the two germline ends. CDR3 length equals 14 residues. CDR1 and CDR2 (germline): SEHNR, FQNEAQ (reference sequence). Based on the CDR3 plus reference TRBV7-9 and TRBJ1-1, the full variable domain is DTGVSQNPRHKITKRGQNVTFRCDPISEHNRLYWYRQTLGQGPEFLTYFQNEAQLEKSRLLSDRFSAERPKGSFSTLEIQRTEQGDSAMYLCASSLDHTDTEAFFGQGTRLTVV.

This clonotype has only a few counts. J is TRBJ2-3 and V is TRBV27, with 9 bases lining up with TRBD1. The CDR3 is 16 residues long. V dropped 6 bases and J dropped 5; count of bases not matched to a gene: 12. The germline gives CDR1 MNHEY, CDR2 SMNVEV (reference sequence). The CDR3 spells CASRAPGQGLLDTQYF. The DNA for the CDR3 is TGTGCCAGCAGAGCGCCGGGACAGGGCCTGTTAGATACGCAGTATTTT.

This clonotype was seen more than once but under ten times. V usage is TRBV20-1 and J usage is TRBJ1-2, with a tentative D call TRBD1 (5 bases). CDR1 is DFQATT and CDR2 is SNEGSKA in the germline V gene (reference sequence). Trimming took 0 bases from V and 2 from J, leaving 13 bases between them. The CDR3 sequence is 15 residues long. The CDR3 region has the DNA TGCAGTGCTAGAGATCCGAGACAGCGGAACTATGGCTACACCTTC. Its protein is CSARDPRQRNYGYTF.

The sample holds a few counts of this clonotype. The rearrangement links TRBV7-2 to TRBJ2-5; 12 bases line up with TRBD1. Germline CDR1 is SGHTA and CDR2 is FQGNSA. V lost 4 bases to trimming and J lost 6 bases; unmatched junction nucleotides: 9. The CDR3 sequence is 16 residues long. The CDR3 DNA reads TGTGCCAGCAGCTCGGCCGGGACAGGGGGCATGAAGACCCAGTACTTC. Residues: CASSSAGTGGMKTQYF. Looking up the rest from reference TRBV7-2 and TRBJ2-5 gives the full variable domain: GAGVSQSPSNKVTEKGKDVELRCDPISGHTALYWYRQSLGQGLEFLIYFQGNSAPDKSGLPSDRFSAERTGGSVSTLTIQRTQQEDSAVYLCASSSAGTGGMKTQYFGPGTRLLVL.

There are a few counts of this clonotype. CDR3 nucleotide sequence: TGCAGTGCGCACTCCGAGAGCGGGAGGGCCGGGGATACGCAGTATTTT. This encodes CSAHSESGRAGDTQYF. The chain links TRBV20-1 to TRBJ2-3, with 10 bases lining up with TRBD2. Unmatched junction bases numbered 15, after V lost 6 bases and J lost 6 bases. CDR1 is DFQATT, CDR2 SNEGSKA, per germline (reference sequence). The CDR3 runs to 16 residues.

This clonotype was found a few times. The V and J genes are TRBV15 and TRBJ2-1; unclear D gene. V was shortened by 5 bases and J by 9 bases, with 11 bases between the two germline ends. CDR3 size: 12 residues. CDR1 LNHNV and CDR2 YYDKDF come from the germline V gene (reference sequence). CDR3 sequence: CATSLGWSEQFF. The CDR3 DNA follows: TGTGCCACCAGCTTAGGCTGGAGTGAGCAGTTCTTC.

This clonotype occurred a few times. The rearrangement joins TRBV2 to TRBJ2-3; the D gene is possibly TRBD1 (5 bases). The V and J ends lost 7 bases and 4 bases respectively, with 9 bases between them. CDR3 length: 12 amino acids. Germline V gene data show CDR1 as SNHLY and CDR2 as FYNNEI. CDR3 sequence: CASNQGADTQYF. The DNA for the CDR3 is TGTGCCAGCAACCAGGGTGCAGATACGCAGTATTTT.

This clonotype has just a few counts. The CDR3 loop is CASSAVPGQATWGEQYF. The CDR3 DNA reads TGTGCCAGCAGCGCAGTCCCGGGACAGGCCACGTGGGGCGAGCAGTACTTC. This chain joins TRBV5-5 and TRBJ2-7; 8 bases map to TRBD1. With V trimmed by 4 bases and J by 6 bases, 18 bases remained unmatched. The CDR3 covers 17 residues. Germline assignment: CDR1 SGHKS and CDR2 YYEKEE (reference sequence).

This clonotype occurred a few times. The chain uses TRBV20-1 and TRBJ1-1; TRBD1 is a possible D gene (6 bases). Germline V gene lookup returns CDR1 DFQATT and CDR2 SNEGSKA (reference sequence). V was clipped by 5 bases and J by 3 bases, with 13 bases between them. The CDR3 runs 13 residues. Written as DNA, the CDR3 is TGCAGTGCTGGACAGACCCTGGACACTGAAGCTTTCTTT. Amino acid sequence: CSAGQTLDTEAFF.

This clonotype was recorded a few times. The chain couples TRBV5-1 to TRBJ2-1; possibly TRBD2 for D (6 bases). This CDR3 is built from 16 residues. CDR1 is SGHRS and CDR2 is YFSETQ in the germline V gene. The V end lost 0 bases, the J end lost 0 bases, and 10 bases lay between the germline ends. The CDR3 DNA follows: TGCGCCAGCAGCTTGGCGGGACTGAGCTCCTACAATGAGCAGTTCTTC. Protein product: CASSLAGLSSYNEQFF.

The CDR3: CASSLQTGLTKNIQYF. The CDR3 nucleotides read TGTGCCAGCAGCTTACAAACAGGGTTGACCAAAAACATTCAGTACTTC. The chain is built from TRBV7-2 and TRBJ2-4, with D tentatively TRBD1 (6 bases). This CDR3 comprises 16 residues. Germline V gene sequence: CDR1 SGHTA, CDR2 FQGNSA. Trimming removed 2 bases at V and 2 bases at J, with 13 bases between.

The J gene is TRBJ2-7, the V gene TRBV15; 8 nucleotides agree with TRBD2. The CDR3 length is 15 residues. The germline V gene encodes CDR1 LNHNV and CDR2 YYDKDF (reference sequence). V was clipped by 5 bases and J by 3 bases; unmatched bases: 9. CDR3 amino acids: CATSLNRGGVYEQYF. CDR3 sequence (DNA): TGTGCCACCAGCTTGAACCGGGGGGGAGTCTACGAGCAGTACTTC.

The chain links TRBV3-1 to TRBJ2-6, with TRBD2 matching over 11 bases. The CDR3 contains 18 residues. After removal of 4 bases from V and 0 bases from J, the junction contained 5 bases not matched to a gene. CDR1 is LGHDT, CDR2 YNNKEL, per germline (reference sequence). In DNA, the CDR3 is TGTGCCAGCAGCCTTGGACTAGCGGGCCCCTCTGGGGCCAACGTCCTGACTTTC. This gives the protein CASSLGLAGPSGANVLTF.